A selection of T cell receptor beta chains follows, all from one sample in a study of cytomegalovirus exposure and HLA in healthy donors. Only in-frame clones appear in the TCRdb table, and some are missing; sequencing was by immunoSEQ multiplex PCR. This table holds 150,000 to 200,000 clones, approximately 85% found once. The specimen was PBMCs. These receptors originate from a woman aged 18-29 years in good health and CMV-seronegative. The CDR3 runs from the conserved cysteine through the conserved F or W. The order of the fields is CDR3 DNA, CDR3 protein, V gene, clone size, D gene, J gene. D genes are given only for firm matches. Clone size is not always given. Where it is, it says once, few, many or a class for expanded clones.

cdr3_nt: TGTGCCAGTAGTATGAGGGGAGGCACCGGGGAGCTGTTTTTT
cdr3_aa: CASSMRGGTGELFF
v_call: TRBV19
clone_size: NA
d_call: NA
j_call: TRBJ2-2

cdr3_nt: TGTGCCAGCGTTGGGACAGGGGAAGGATGGGCTGAAGCTTTCTTT
cdr3_aa: CASVGTGEGWAEAFF
v_call: TRBV6-5
clone_size: few
d_call: TRBD1
j_call: TRBJ1-1

cdr3_nt: TGTGCCAGCACGAACAGTTTAAACACTGAAGCTTTCTTT
cdr3_aa: CASTNSLNTEAFF
v_call: TRBV6-5
clone_size: NA
d_call: NA
j_call: TRBJ1-1

cdr3_nt: TGTGCCAGCAGGCACGCCGGGACTCGTACAGATACGCAGTATTTT
cdr3_aa: CASRHAGTRTDTQYF
v_call: TRBV11-2
clone_size: NA
d_call: NA
j_call: TRBJ2-3

cdr3_nt: TGTGCCAGCAGCGCTAGCCCTGGGGCCAACGTCCTGACTTTC
cdr3_aa: CASSASPGANVLTF
v_call: TRBV9
clone_size: NA
d_call: NA
j_call: TRBJ2-6

cdr3_nt: TGTGCCACCAGCAGAGATCTTTTGGGGGGGTATGGCTACACCTTC
cdr3_aa: CATSRDLLGGYGYTF
v_call: TRBV15
clone_size: NA
d_call: NA
j_call: TRBJ1-2

cdr3_nt: TGTGCCTGGAGTCCCGACAGGCTAAATACTGAAGCTTTCTTT
cdr3_aa: CAWSPDRLNTEAFF
v_call: TRBV30
clone_size: NA
d_call: NA
j_call: TRBJ1-1

cdr3_nt: TGTGCCAGCAGTACGCTGACAGGGAACACCATTAGCAATCAGCCCCAGCATTTT
cdr3_aa: CASSTLTGNTISNQPQHF
v_call: TRBV27
clone_size: NA
d_call: TRBD1
j_call: TRBJ1-5

cdr3_nt: TGTGCCAGCAGCACAGGGACAGGGGGGCTTATTAACTATGGCTACACCTTC
cdr3_aa: CASSTGTGGLINYGYTF
v_call: TRBV9
clone_size: once
d_call: TRBD1
j_call: TRBJ1-2

cdr3_nt: TGTGCCAGCTCACCAAATGCAGAAAACTATGGCTACACCTTC
cdr3_aa: CASSPNAENYGYTF
v_call: TRBV18
clone_size: few
d_call: NA
j_call: TRBJ1-2

cdr3_nt: TGTGCCAGTAGCACACAGGGCGCCTCTGGAAACACCATATATTTT
cdr3_aa: CASSTQGASGNTIYF
v_call: TRBV19
clone_size: NA
d_call: NA
j_call: TRBJ1-3

cdr3_nt: TGTGCCAGCAGTCGAACTAGCGGGAGTACGGATACGCAGTATTTT
cdr3_aa: CASSRTSGSTDTQYF
v_call: TRBV28
clone_size: NA
d_call: TRBD2
j_call: TRBJ2-3

cdr3_nt: TGTGCCTGGAGTGTATTAGCGGGGGGGCTGGGCACAGATACGCAGTATTTT
cdr3_aa: CAWSVLAGGLGTDTQYF
v_call: TRBV30
clone_size: NA
d_call: TRBD2
j_call: TRBJ2-3

cdr3_nt: TGTGCCAGCTCACCTCGGGGGGACACCAATCAGCCCCAGCATTTT
cdr3_aa: CASSPRGDTNQPQHF
v_call: TRBV18
clone_size: NA
d_call: NA
j_call: TRBJ1-5

cdr3_nt: TGTGCCAGCAGTGAAGCGCCGGGAAACGAGCAGTACTTC
cdr3_aa: CASSEAPGNEQYF
v_call: TRBV6-1
clone_size: NA
d_call: NA
j_call: TRBJ2-7

cdr3_nt: TGTGCCAGCAGCCAAGAGATGGCTAGCTACAAAAACATTCAGTACTTC
cdr3_aa: CASSQEMASYKNIQYF
v_call: TRBV4-2
clone_size: NA
d_call: NA
j_call: TRBJ2-4

cdr3_nt: TGTGCCAGCAGCTTTGGGAGTTTTAGCTACGAGCAGTACTTC
cdr3_aa: CASSFGSFSYEQYF
v_call: TRBV5-5
clone_size: NA
d_call: NA
j_call: TRBJ2-7

cdr3_nt: TGTGCCAGCAGCGCCGGGACTAGCGGGAGGGCCTCGGTTTACAATGAGCAGTTCTTC
cdr3_aa: CASSAGTSGRASVYNEQFF
v_call: TRBV9
clone_size: NA
d_call: TRBD2
j_call: TRBJ2-1

cdr3_nt: TGTGCCAGCAGGGCCCCCGCCCTCAATGAGCAGTTCTTC
cdr3_aa: CASRAPALNEQFF
v_call: TRBV7-8
clone_size: NA
d_call: NA
j_call: TRBJ2-1

cdr3_nt: TGTGCCAGCAGTTTTAGGAAACAGGGTTTTGGAGGTGAGCAGTTCTTC
cdr3_aa: CASSFRKQGFGGEQFF
v_call: TRBV7-2
clone_size: once
d_call: NA
j_call: TRBJ2-1

cdr3_nt: TGTGCCAGCAGTTTTTTTCAGGGGACGGTAGCTTTCTTT
cdr3_aa: CASSFFQGTVAFF
v_call: TRBV27
clone_size: NA
d_call: NA
j_call: TRBJ1-1

cdr3_nt: TGTGCCAGCACCGAACCGGGACAGGGGTTTTTTTACTATAATTCACCCCTCCACTTT
cdr3_aa: CASTEPGQGFFYYNSPLHF
v_call: TRBV2
clone_size: NA
d_call: TRBD1
j_call: TRBJ1-6

cdr3_nt: TGTGCCAGCAGACGACAGGGGGCACCCTTCTACGAGCAGTACTTC
cdr3_aa: CASRRQGAPFYEQYF
v_call: TRBV2
clone_size: NA
d_call: TRBD1
j_call: TRBJ2-7

cdr3_nt: TGTGCCAGTAGTCTTAGTTTAGGGAGGCAGCCCTTACTGGAGCTGTTTTTT
cdr3_aa: CASSLSLGRQPLLELFF
v_call: TRBV19
clone_size: few
d_call: NA
j_call: TRBJ2-2

cdr3_nt: TGCGCCAGCAGCCAAGATTCGGCAGGGGTCGGTAACATTCAGTACTTC
cdr3_aa: CASSQDSAGVGNIQYF
v_call: TRBV4-1
clone_size: NA
d_call: NA
j_call: TRBJ2-4

cdr3_nt: TGCGCCAGCAGCCAGGGGTGGAACACTGAAGCTTTCTTT
cdr3_aa: CASSQGWNTEAFF
v_call: TRBV5-1
clone_size: NA
d_call: NA
j_call: TRBJ1-1

cdr3_nt: TGTGCCAGCAGTTCCTCGACAATGACCGGGGAGCTGTTTTTT
cdr3_aa: CASSSSTMTGELFF
v_call: TRBV28
clone_size: NA
d_call: NA
j_call: TRBJ2-2

cdr3_nt: TGTGCCAGCAGCTTAGATCACACTAGCGGGAGGCTGGGGAATGAGCAGTTCTTC
cdr3_aa: CASSLDHTSGRLGNEQFF
v_call: TRBV11-2
clone_size: NA
d_call: TRBD2
j_call: TRBJ2-1

cdr3_nt: TGTGCCAGCTCACCCGGGTCGCCTGGGGCCAACGTCCTGACTTTC
cdr3_aa: CASSPGSPGANVLTF
v_call: TRBV18
clone_size: NA
d_call: NA
j_call: TRBJ2-6

cdr3_nt: TGTGCCAGCATCACCTTGACACTTAACTATGGCTACACCTTC
cdr3_aa: CASITLTLNYGYTF
v_call: TRBV7-3
clone_size: NA
d_call: NA
j_call: TRBJ1-2

cdr3_nt: TGCGCCAGCAGCCAAATAAGCTCTCAGGCGTGGGAGCTGTTTTTT
cdr3_aa: CASSQISSQAWELFF
v_call: TRBV4-1
clone_size: NA
d_call: NA
j_call: TRBJ2-2

cdr3_nt: TGCACCAGCAGCCAAGGGCTAAAACGGGAGGCCACAGATACGCAGTATTTT
cdr3_aa: CTSSQGLKREATDTQYF
v_call: TRBV1
clone_size: NA
d_call: NA
j_call: TRBJ2-3

cdr3_nt: TGTGCCAGCACCAGGACAGGGTGGGAGACCCAGTACTTC
cdr3_aa: CASTRTGWETQYF
v_call: TRBV6-5
clone_size: NA
d_call: TRBD1
j_call: TRBJ2-5

cdr3_nt: TGTGCCAGCAGTTATAGCGGGGGGGTAGAGACCCAGTACTTC
cdr3_aa: CASSYSGGVETQYF
v_call: TRBV6-6
clone_size: NA
d_call: TRBD2
j_call: TRBJ2-5

cdr3_nt: TGCGCCAGCAGCCAACCCACTAGCGGTCGAAGGAACGAGCAGTACTTC
cdr3_aa: CASSQPTSGRRNEQYF
v_call: TRBV4-1
clone_size: NA
d_call: TRBD2
j_call: TRBJ2-7

cdr3_nt: TGCGCCAGCACCCCGGGACAGATTCTCTATGGCTACACCTTC
cdr3_aa: CASTPGQILYGYTF
v_call: TRBV10-2
clone_size: NA
d_call: TRBD1
j_call: TRBJ1-2

cdr3_nt: TGCGCCAGCAGTGAGTCGGTATGGACTGGCACTGAAGCTTTCTTT
cdr3_aa: CASSESVWTGTEAFF
v_call: TRBV10-2
clone_size: NA
d_call: NA
j_call: TRBJ1-1

cdr3_nt: TGTGCCAGCAGCCAAGATCCAGGGCAGGACACTGAAGCTTTCTTT
cdr3_aa: CASSQDPGQDTEAFF
v_call: TRBV4-2
clone_size: NA
d_call: NA
j_call: TRBJ1-1

cdr3_nt: TGTGCCTGGAGTATACAGGGTTACGAGCAGTACTTC
cdr3_aa: CAWSIQGYEQYF
v_call: TRBV30
clone_size: NA
d_call: NA
j_call: TRBJ2-7

cdr3_nt: TGTGCCAGCAGCTTTGCGGGGGGCGGAACCCAGTACTTC
cdr3_aa: CASSFAGGGTQYF
v_call: TRBV7-9
clone_size: NA
d_call: TRBD2
j_call: TRBJ2-5

cdr3_nt: TGTGCCAGCAGCCCCCTTGGAGGACACAATGAGCAGTTCTTC
cdr3_aa: CASSPLGGHNEQFF
v_call: TRBV7-9
clone_size: NA
d_call: NA
j_call: TRBJ2-1

cdr3_nt: TGTGCCTGGAGCTTATTAGCGGGGCCCTACGAGCAGTACTTC
cdr3_aa: CAWSLLAGPYEQYF
v_call: TRBV30
clone_size: NA
d_call: TRBD2
j_call: TRBJ2-7

cdr3_nt: TGTGCCAGCAGCTTAGCCCCGGTCCAAAGCTCCTACGAGCAGTACTTC
cdr3_aa: CASSLAPVQSSYEQYF
v_call: TRBV11-2
clone_size: NA
d_call: NA
j_call: TRBJ2-7

cdr3_nt: TGTGCCAGTACCGACCTCCATCAACAGGGTCGTTTGAGTGGCTACACCTTC
cdr3_aa: CASTDLHQQGRLSGYTF
v_call: TRBV19
clone_size: NA
d_call: NA
j_call: TRBJ1-2

cdr3_nt: TGTGCCAGACAGGGAAAATTTGGAAACACCATATATTTT
cdr3_aa: CARQGKFGNTIYF
v_call: TRBV30
clone_size: NA
d_call: TRBD1
j_call: TRBJ1-3

cdr3_nt: TGTGCCAGCAGCTTCCTCCAGGGGAATGAGCAGTTCTTC
cdr3_aa: CASSFLQGNEQFF
v_call: TRBV7-3
clone_size: NA
d_call: NA
j_call: TRBJ2-1

cdr3_nt: TGTGCCAGCAGCCCCCGAGGGGGACCACCCTTTTTCTACAATGAGCAGTTCTTC
cdr3_aa: CASSPRGGPPFFYNEQFF
v_call: TRBV13
clone_size: NA
d_call: NA
j_call: TRBJ2-1

cdr3_nt: TGTGCCAGCAGCCTGGGGGGGTTTGGAGCGATTAACACTGAAGCTTTCTTT
cdr3_aa: CASSLGGFGAINTEAFF
v_call: TRBV27
clone_size: few
d_call: NA
j_call: TRBJ1-1

cdr3_nt: TGTGCCAGCAGTGAAGGGCTAGCGGAGTACTTC
cdr3_aa: CASSEGLAEYF
v_call: TRBV6-5
clone_size: NA
d_call: TRBD2
j_call: TRBJ2-7

cdr3_nt: TGTGCCAGCAGCCAAGCCCTCTTAAATTCACCCCTCCACTTT
cdr3_aa: CASSQALLNSPLHF
v_call: TRBV4-2
clone_size: few
d_call: NA
j_call: TRBJ1-6

cdr3_nt: TGTGCCAGCAGCCTTAGCGGGAGGGCTTGGGCAGATACGCAGTATTTT
cdr3_aa: CASSLSGRAWADTQYF
v_call: TRBV2
clone_size: NA
d_call: TRBD2
j_call: TRBJ2-3

cdr3_nt: TGTGCCAGCAGCTGGGGGACAGCTGATCAGCCCCAGCATTTT
cdr3_aa: CASSWGTADQPQHF
v_call: TRBV6-6
clone_size: NA
d_call: TRBD1
j_call: TRBJ1-5

cdr3_nt: TGTGCCAGTAGTATGAGCAGGGGGCCCCACAATGAGCAGTTCTTC
cdr3_aa: CASSMSRGPHNEQFF
v_call: TRBV19
clone_size: once
d_call: TRBD1
j_call: TRBJ2-1

cdr3_nt: TGTGCCAGCAGTGAAGGGGGCATGAACACTGAAGCTTTCTTT
cdr3_aa: CASSEGGMNTEAFF
v_call: TRBV6-1
clone_size: NA
d_call: NA
j_call: TRBJ1-1

cdr3_nt: TGTGCCAGCAGCCGGAGGTCTGGGGCCAACGTCCTGACTTTC
cdr3_aa: CASSRRSGANVLTF
v_call: TRBV7-2
clone_size: NA
d_call: NA
j_call: TRBJ2-6

cdr3_nt: TGTGCCAGCTCACCACGCTCTAGCGGAGGCTCCTACAATGAGCAGTTCTTC
cdr3_aa: CASSPRSSGGSYNEQFF
v_call: TRBV18
clone_size: NA
d_call: TRBD2
j_call: TRBJ2-1

cdr3_nt: TGTGCCAGCACCAAGAACAGGGTGTGGAACACTGAAGCTTTCTTT
cdr3_aa: CASTKNRVWNTEAFF
v_call: TRBV6-5
clone_size: NA
d_call: NA
j_call: TRBJ1-1

cdr3_nt: TGCGCCAGCAGCCAAGGGCTAGCGGGGGCTTTCCCCGAGTTCTTC
cdr3_aa: CASSQGLAGAFPEFF
v_call: TRBV4-1
clone_size: NA
d_call: TRBD2
j_call: TRBJ2-1

cdr3_nt: TGTGCCAGCAGCTTATCGGGTACCGGGGAGCTGTTTTTT
cdr3_aa: CASSLSGTGELFF
v_call: TRBV7-9
clone_size: NA
d_call: NA
j_call: TRBJ2-2

cdr3_nt: TGTGCCAGCAGCGTAGAGGGGACAGGGAACTACGAGCAGTACTTC
cdr3_aa: CASSVEGTGNYEQYF
v_call: TRBV9
clone_size: NA
d_call: TRBD1
j_call: TRBJ2-7